A single sample gave rise to the 11 T cell receptor beta chains below, sequenced in a study of T cells in Graves' hyperthyroidism and ophthalmopathy. TCR beta CDR3 sequences were amplified from RNA transcripts. With the HTBI primer set, the TCR CDR3 went through a first round of RT-PCR. TCRdb ran MiXCR on the multiplex PCR reads and lists one entry per CDR3 protein. This repertoire shows about 840,000 distinct CDR3 sequences, over 35% found once; its top ten account for around 10%. Material for sequencing was blood. These receptors originate from a young man with Graves' hyperthyroidism.

Points on this clonotype: An end of the junction does not agree with germline; a read error may underlie this. The V gene is TRBV12-3 or TRBV12-4, the J gene TRBJ2-5; TRBD2 agrees at 10 bases. The CDR3 has 15 residues. CDR3: CASSLGTSVQGTQYF. The CDR3 DNA sequence: TGTGCCAGCAGCCTAGGGACTAGCGTACAAGGGACCCAGTACTTC.

With regard to this clonotype: A much bigger clone sits one base away, suggesting this may be a read error. This CDR3 reads CASSIGGAGANVLTF. Written as DNA, the CDR3 is TGTGCCAGTAGTATAGGAGGGGCTGGGGCCAACGTCCTGACTTTC. This sequence joins TRBV19 and TRBJ2-6, with D possibly being TRBD1 or TRBD2 (5 bases each). The germline V and J ends were trimmed by 1 base and 2 bases, with 6 bases remaining between them. The CDR3 covers 15 residues. The germline CDR1 and CDR2 sequences are LNHDA and SQIVND (reference sequence).

The table lists this clonotype with many counts. The rearrangement uses TRBV7-2 and TRBJ1-6; D is possibly TRBD1 (6 bases). Looked up from germline, CDR1 is SGHTA and CDR2 is FQGNSA. Trimming took 1 base from V and 8 from J, leaving 9 bases between them. The CDR3 has 14 amino acids. The CDR3 loop reads CASSLVGGDSPLHF. The CDR3 DNA reads TGTGCCAGCAGCTTAGTAGGGGGAGATTCACCCCTCCACTTT.

This clonotype was observed many times. The rearrangement joins TRBV29-1 to TRBJ1-3, with D uncertain. Per the germline V gene, CDR1 is SQVTM and CDR2 is ANQGSEA. The V end lost 8 bases, the J end lost 3 bases, and 14 bases lay between the germline ends. This CDR3 spans 13 amino acids. CDR3 nucleotides: TGCAGCTCAGTCGCGGGATATGGAAACACCATATATTTT. As protein: CSSVAGYGNTIYF.

The rearrangement links TRBV2 to TRBJ2-5; a possible D gene is TRBD1 (6 bases). The V end was cut by 11 bases, the J end by 10 bases, with 20 bases between. Per the germline V gene, CDR1 is SNHLY and CDR2 is FYNNEI. This CDR3 comprises 12 residues. CDR3: CAPGVGEGGQYF. The CDR3 nucleotides are TGTGCCCCCGGCGTAGGAGAAGGGGGCCAGTACTTC.

Concerning this clonotype itself: Compared with germline, one end of the junction differs, possibly owing to a read error. This sequence joins TRBV7-2 and TRBJ2-7, with 7 bases aligning to TRBD2. Germline CDR1 reads SGHTA; CDR2 reads FQGNSA. This CDR3 is built from 14 residues. The CDR3 protein is CASSSISGVYEQYF. CDR3 in DNA: TGCGCCAGCAGTTCCATAAGCGGGGTCTACGAGCAGTACTTC.

The rearrangement uses TRBV29-1 and TRBJ1-4; D remains unclear. Per germline, CDR1 SQVTM and CDR2 ANQGSEA. The CDR3 covers 15 residues. V shed 1 base and J shed 6 bases, with 15 bases lying between them. In DNA, the CDR3 is TGCAGCGTTGAAGGCACGACCGGGGTAGATGAAAAACTGTTTTTT. This sequence encodes CSVEGTTGVDEKLFF.

This clonotype occurred a few times. The CDR3 sequence: CASSWASGSNTYEQYF. The CDR3 DNA sequence: TGTGCCAGCAGCTGGGCTAGCGGGAGTAACACCTACGAGCAGTACTTC. This chain links TRBV7-2 with TRBJ2-7, with 10 bases that match TRBD2. CDR3 size: 16 residues. From germline, CDR1 is SGHTA and CDR2 FQGNSA. The ends lost 4 bases at V and 2 bases at J; junction bases unmatched: 8.

This chain links TRBV29-1 with TRBJ1-1; the D is unclear. CDR1 and CDR2 from the germline V gene are SQVTM and ANQGSEA. The CDR3 sequence is 13 residues long. With 8 bases removed from V and 4 bases from J, the gap between germline ends came to 17 bases. CDR3 loop: CSLVGGKGTEAFF. The CDR3 DNA is TGCAGCTTGGTAGGAGGCAAGGGCACTGAAGCTTTCTTT.

This clonotype showed up many times. The CDR3 nucleotides are TGTGCCAGCAGCTTAATCGGGACAGATAGCAATCAGCCCCAGCATTTT. It yields the protein CASSLIGTDSNQPQHF. J is TRBJ1-5 and V is TRBV7-8; 7 positions match TRBD1. Losses at the gene ends were 2 bases for V and 0 bases for J; bases not matched to a gene: 4. Germline CDR1 is SGHVS and CDR2 is FQNEAQ. This CDR3 has 16 amino acids.

This clonotype was seen at least ten times. The rearrangement links TRBV10-3 to TRBJ2-7; D remains unclear. Germline CDR1 is ENHRY and CDR2 is SYGVKD. This CDR3 is built from 13 residues. Trimming stripped 6 bases from V and 4 bases from J, with 13 bases between. CDR3 sequence (DNA): TGTGCCATCAGAAGTGAGGAAAGATACGAGCAGTACTTC. It is translated as CAIRSEERYEQYF.